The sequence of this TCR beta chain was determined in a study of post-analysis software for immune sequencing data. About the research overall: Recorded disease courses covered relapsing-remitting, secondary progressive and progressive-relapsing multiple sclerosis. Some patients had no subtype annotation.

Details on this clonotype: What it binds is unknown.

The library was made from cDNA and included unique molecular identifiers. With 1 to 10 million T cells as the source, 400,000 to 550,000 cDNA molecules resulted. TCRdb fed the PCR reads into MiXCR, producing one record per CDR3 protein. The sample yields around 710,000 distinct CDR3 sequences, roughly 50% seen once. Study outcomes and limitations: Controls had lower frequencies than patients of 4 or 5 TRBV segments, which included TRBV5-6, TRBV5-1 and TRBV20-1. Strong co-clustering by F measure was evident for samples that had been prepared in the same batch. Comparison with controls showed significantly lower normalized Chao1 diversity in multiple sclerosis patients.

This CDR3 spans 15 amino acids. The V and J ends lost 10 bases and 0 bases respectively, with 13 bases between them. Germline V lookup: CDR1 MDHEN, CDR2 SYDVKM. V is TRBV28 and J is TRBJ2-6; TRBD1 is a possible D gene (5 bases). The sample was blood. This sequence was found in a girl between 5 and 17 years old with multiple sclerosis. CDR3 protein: CATSDSRSGANVLTF. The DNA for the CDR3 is TGTGCCACCTCTGACAGTCGCTCTGGGGCCAACGTCCTGACTTTC.